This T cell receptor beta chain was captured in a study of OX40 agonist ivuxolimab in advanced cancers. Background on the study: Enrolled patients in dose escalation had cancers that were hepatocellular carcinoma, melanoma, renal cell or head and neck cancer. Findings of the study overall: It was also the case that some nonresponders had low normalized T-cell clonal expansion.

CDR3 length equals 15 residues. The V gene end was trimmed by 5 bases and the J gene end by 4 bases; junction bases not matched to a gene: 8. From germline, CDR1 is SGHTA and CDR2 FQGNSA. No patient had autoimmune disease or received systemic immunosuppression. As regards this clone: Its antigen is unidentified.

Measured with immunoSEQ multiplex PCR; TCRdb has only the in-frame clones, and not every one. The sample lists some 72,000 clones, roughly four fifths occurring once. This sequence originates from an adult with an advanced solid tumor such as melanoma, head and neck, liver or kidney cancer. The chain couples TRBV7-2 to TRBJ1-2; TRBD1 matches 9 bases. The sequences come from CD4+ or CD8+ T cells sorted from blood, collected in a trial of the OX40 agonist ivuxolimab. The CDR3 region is CASSLRQGEAYGYTF. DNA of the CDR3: TGTGCCAGCAGCCTCCGACAGGGGGAGGCCTATGGCTACACCTTC.